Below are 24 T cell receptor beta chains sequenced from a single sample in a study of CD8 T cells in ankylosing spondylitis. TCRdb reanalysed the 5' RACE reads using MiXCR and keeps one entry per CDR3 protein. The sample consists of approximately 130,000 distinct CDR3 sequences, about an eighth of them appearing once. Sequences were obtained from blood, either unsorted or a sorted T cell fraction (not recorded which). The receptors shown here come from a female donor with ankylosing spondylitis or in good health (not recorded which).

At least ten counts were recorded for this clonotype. The CDR3 DNA is TGCGCCAGCAGCCCCTACACTACAGGCTACCGCACAGATACGCAGTATTTT. As protein: CASSPYTTGYRTDTQYF. The chain combines TRBV5-1 with TRBJ2-3; tentatively, D is TRBD1 (5 bases). Trimming stripped 4 bases from V and 1 base from J, with 19 bases between. The germline CDR1 and CDR2 sequences are SGHRS and YFSETQ. The length of the CDR3 is 17 residues.

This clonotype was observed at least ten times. The CDR3 nucleotides are TGTGCCAGCAGGGAGGGGACAAGCTATGGCTACACCTTC. Its protein product is CASREGTSYGYTF. V and J are TRBV7-9 and TRBJ1-2; D is possibly TRBD1 (6 bases). The CDR3 has 13 residues. Trimming cost V 6 bases and J 4 bases, with 12 bases left between them. The germline V gene encodes CDR1 SEHNR and CDR2 FQNEAQ (reference sequence).

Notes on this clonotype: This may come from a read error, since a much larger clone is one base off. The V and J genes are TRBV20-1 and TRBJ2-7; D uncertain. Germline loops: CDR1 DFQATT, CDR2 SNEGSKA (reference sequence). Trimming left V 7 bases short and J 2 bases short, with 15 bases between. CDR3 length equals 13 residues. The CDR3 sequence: CSVRAPGTYEQYF. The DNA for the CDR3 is TGCAGTGTTAGGGCACCAGGCACCTACGAGCAGTACTTC.

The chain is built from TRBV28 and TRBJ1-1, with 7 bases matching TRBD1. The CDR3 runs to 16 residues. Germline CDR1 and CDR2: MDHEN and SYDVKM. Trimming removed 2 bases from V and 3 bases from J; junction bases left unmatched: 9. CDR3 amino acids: CASSLGYRGRDTEAFF. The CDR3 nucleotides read TGTGCCAGCAGTTTAGGATACAGGGGTCGGGACACTGAAGCTTTCTTT. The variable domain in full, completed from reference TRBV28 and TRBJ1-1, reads DVKVTQSSRYLVKRTGEKVFLECVQDMDHENMFWYRQDPGLGLRLIYFSYDVKMKEKGDIPEGYSVSREKKERFSLILESASTNQTSMYLCASSLGYRGRDTEAFFGQGTRLTVV.

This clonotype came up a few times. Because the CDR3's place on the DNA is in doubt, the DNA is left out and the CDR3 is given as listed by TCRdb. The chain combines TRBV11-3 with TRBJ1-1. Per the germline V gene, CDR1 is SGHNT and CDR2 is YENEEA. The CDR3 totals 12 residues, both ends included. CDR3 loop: CASSTSNTEAFF.

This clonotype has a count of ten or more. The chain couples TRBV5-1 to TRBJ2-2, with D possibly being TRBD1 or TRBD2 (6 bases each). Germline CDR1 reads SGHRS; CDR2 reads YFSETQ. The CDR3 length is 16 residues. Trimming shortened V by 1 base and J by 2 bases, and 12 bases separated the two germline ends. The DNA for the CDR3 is TGCGCCAGCAGCTTGAGAGGGGGGACAAACACCGGGGAGCTGTTTTTT. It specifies CASSLRGGTNTGELFF.

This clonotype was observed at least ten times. CDR3 DNA sequence: TGTGCCAGCACGGGGGGTTCCCTCAATGAGCAGTTCTTC. It translates to CASTGGSLNEQFF. The V gene is TRBV6-1, the J gene TRBJ2-1; 7 bases map to TRBD2. With 7 bases clipped from V and 6 bases from J, the junction kept 6 bases outside the gene matches. The CDR3 contains 13 residues. CDR1 and CDR2 (germline): MNHNS, SASEGT.

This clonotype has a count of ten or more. The CDR3 nucleotides are TGCGCCAGCAGAACAGGGCCGGAAGGGGCCAACGTCCTGACTTTC. It specifies CASRTGPEGANVLTF. The chain couples TRBV5-1 to TRBJ2-6; D perhaps matches TRBD1 (6 bases). V was clipped by 5 bases and J by 4 bases, with 13 bases between them. The germline CDR1 and CDR2 sequences are SGHRS and YFSETQ. This CDR3 region has 15 residues.

Here the CDR3 DNA reads TGTGCCAGCTCACCGGCTAAGGGACTAGCGGGAGGCAATGAGCAGTTCTTC. Its translation is CASSPAKGLAGGNEQFF. This chain joins TRBV18 and TRBJ2-1, with 15 bases that match TRBD2. The ends lost 3 bases at V and 6 bases at J; junction bases unmatched: 6. The CDR3 loop spans 17 amino acids. The germline V gene encodes CDR1 KGHSH and CDR2 LQKENI.

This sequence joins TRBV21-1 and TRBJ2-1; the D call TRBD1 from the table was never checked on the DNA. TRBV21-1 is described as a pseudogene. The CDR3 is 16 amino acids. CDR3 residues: CASSTGQGGEYNEQFF. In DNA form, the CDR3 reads TGTGCCAGCAGCACGGGACAGGGGGGGGAGTACAATGAGCAGTTCTTC.

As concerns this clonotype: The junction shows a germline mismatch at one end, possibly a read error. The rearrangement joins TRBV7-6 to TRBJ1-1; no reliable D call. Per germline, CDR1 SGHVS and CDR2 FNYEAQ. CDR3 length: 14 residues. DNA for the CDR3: TGTGCCAGCAGCTCACGGGTGGGAGGAACTGAATCTTTCTTT. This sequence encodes CASSSRVGGTESFF.

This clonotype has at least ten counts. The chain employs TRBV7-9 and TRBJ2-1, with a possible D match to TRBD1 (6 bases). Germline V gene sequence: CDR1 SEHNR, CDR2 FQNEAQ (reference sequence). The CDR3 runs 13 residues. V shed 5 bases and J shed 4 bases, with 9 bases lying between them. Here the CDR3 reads CASSPRGYNEQFF. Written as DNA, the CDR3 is TGTGCCAGCAGCCCCAGGGGTTACAATGAGCAGTTCTTC.

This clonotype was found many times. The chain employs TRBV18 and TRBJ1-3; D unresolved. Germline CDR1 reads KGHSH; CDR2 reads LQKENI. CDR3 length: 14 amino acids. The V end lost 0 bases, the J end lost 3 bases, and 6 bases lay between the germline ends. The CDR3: CASSPPGSGNTIYF. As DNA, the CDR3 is TGTGCCAGCTCACCACCAGGGAGTGGAAACACCATATATTTT.

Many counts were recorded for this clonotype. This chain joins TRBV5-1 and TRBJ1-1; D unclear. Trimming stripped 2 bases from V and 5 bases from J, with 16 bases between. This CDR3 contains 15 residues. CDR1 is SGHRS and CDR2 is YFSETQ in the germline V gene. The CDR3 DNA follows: TGCGCCAGCAGCTTACAGCAAGCCAGTCTGACTGAAGCTTTCTTT. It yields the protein CASSLQQASLTEAFF.

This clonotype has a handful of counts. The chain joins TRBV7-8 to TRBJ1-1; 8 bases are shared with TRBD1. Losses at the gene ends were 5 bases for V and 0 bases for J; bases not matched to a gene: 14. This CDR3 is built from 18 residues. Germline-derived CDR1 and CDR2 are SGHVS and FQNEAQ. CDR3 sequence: CASSGLVRQGFMNTEAFF. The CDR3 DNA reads TGTGCCAGCAGCGGACTAGTCAGACAGGGGTTTATGAACACTGAAGCTTTCTTT.

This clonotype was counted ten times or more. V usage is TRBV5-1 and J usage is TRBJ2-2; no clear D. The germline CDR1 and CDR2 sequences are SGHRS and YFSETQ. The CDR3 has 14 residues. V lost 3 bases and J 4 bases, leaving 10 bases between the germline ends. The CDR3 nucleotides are TGCGCCAGCAGCTCCCCGACGCCCACCGGGGAGCTGTTTTTT. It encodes CASSSPTPTGELFF.

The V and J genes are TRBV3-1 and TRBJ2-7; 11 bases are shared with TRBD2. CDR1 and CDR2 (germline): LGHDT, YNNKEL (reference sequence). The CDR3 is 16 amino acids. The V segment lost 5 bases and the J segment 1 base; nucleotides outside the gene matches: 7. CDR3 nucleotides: TGTGCCAGCAGCAAGGGCGGGACTAGCGGTTCCTACGAGCAGTACTTC. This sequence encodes CASSKGGTSGSYEQYF.

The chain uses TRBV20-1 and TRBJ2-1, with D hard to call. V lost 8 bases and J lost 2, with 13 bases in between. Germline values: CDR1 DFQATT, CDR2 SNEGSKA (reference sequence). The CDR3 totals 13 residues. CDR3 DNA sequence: TGCAGTCACCCTGGTCCACCCTACAATGAGCAGTTCTTC. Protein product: CSHPGPPYNEQFF.

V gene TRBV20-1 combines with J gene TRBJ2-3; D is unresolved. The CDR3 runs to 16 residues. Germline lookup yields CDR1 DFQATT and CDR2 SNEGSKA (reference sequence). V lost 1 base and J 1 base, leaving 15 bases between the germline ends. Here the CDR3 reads CSARAGPTWGTDTQYF. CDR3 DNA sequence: TGCAGTGCTAGAGCGGGCCCCACCTGGGGCACAGATACGCAGTATTTT.

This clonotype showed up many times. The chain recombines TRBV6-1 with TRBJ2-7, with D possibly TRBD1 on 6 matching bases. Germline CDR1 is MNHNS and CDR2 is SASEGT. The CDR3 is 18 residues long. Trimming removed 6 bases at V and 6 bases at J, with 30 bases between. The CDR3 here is CASRTQGTRYLGDSEQYF. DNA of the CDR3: TGTGCCAGCAGAACCCAGGGGACAAGGTATTTAGGGGATTCCGAGCAGTACTTC.

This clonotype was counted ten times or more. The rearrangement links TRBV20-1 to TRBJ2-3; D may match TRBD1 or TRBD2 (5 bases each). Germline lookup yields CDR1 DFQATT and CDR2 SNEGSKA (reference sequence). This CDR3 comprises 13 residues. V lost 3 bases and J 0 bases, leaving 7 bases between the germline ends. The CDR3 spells CSASGASTDTQYF. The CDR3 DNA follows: TGCAGTGCTAGCGGGGCTAGCACAGATACGCAGTATTTT.

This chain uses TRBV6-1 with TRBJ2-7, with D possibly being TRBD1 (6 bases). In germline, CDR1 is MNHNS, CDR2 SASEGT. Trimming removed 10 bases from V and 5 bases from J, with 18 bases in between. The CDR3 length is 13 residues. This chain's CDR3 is CATSPQGLDEQYF. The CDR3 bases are TGTGCCACCTCACCCCAGGGGTTGGACGAGCAGTACTTC.

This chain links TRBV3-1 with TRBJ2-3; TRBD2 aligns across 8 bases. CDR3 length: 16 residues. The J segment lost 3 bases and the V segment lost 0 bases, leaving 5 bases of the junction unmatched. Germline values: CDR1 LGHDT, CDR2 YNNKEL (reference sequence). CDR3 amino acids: CASSQDSAGGTDTQYF. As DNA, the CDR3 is TGTGCCAGCAGCCAAGATTCGGCGGGGGGAACAGATACGCAGTATTTT.

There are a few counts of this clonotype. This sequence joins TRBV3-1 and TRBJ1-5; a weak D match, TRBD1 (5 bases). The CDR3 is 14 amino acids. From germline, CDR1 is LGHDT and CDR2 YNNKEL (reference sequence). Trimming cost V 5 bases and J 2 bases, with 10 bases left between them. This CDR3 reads CASSSGRGNQPQHF. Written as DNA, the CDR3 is TGTGCCAGCAGCTCAGGGCGGGGCAATCAGCCCCAGCATTTT.